The 7 T cell receptor beta chains given below trace back to one sample, sequenced in a study of identical twins. TCRdb analysed the 5' RACE reads with MiXCR anew, one entry per CDR3 protein. The profile covers some 260,000 distinct CDR3 sequences, with about 14% appearing a single time and 7% to 9% taken by the ten largest. The sequenced material came from memory (CD45RO+) T cells sorted from blood. These receptors came from a woman aged 18 to 35 in good health.

This chain uses TRBV7-2 with TRBJ2-5; 7 bases map to TRBD1. This CDR3 is 16 amino acids long. Germline trimming cut 5 bases from V and 5 bases from J; bases unmatched to any gene: 14. Germline V gene sequence: CDR1 SGHTA, CDR2 FQGNSA. The CDR3 nucleotides read TGTGCCAGCAGCGGCCTACGACGGACAGGCCCGGAGACCCAGTACTTC. It specifies CASSGLRRTGPETQYF. Drawing the rest from reference TRBV7-2 and TRBJ2-5, the complete variable domain is GAGVSQSPSNKVTEKGKDVELRCDPISGHTALYWYRQSLGQGLEFLIYFQGNSAPDKSGLPSDRFSAERTGGSVSTLTIQRTQQEDSAVYLCASSGLRRTGPETQYFGPGTRLLVL.

This clonotype was counted between two and nine times. V usage is TRBV9 and J usage is TRBJ2-1, with 9 bases matching TRBD2. The germline CDR1 and CDR2 sequences are SGDLS and YYNGEE. V was clipped by 0 bases and J by 2 bases; unmatched bases: 3. This CDR3 comprises 16 residues. This chain's CDR3 is CASSVEPSGTYNEQFF. Here the CDR3 DNA reads TGTGCCAGCAGCGTAGAGCCTAGCGGGACCTACAATGAGCAGTTCTTC.

In its sample, this clonotype was seen a few times. The chain joins TRBV12-3 or TRBV12-4 to TRBJ2-2; D remains unclear. V was clipped by 7 bases and J by 6 bases, with 12 bases between them. The CDR3 is 13 amino acids. Here the CDR3 reads CASTNSVAGELFF. The CDR3 DNA follows: TGTGCCAGCACCAACAGCGTGGCCGGGGAGCTGTTTTTT.

At least ten counts were recorded for this clonotype. The rearrangement links TRBV2 to TRBJ2-6; D call uncertain. The CDR3 has 15 amino acids. V lost 7 bases and J lost 0, with 10 bases in between. Germline V gives CDR1 SNHLY, CDR2 FYNNEI. The CDR3 bases are TGTGCCAGCAAACAAATATTCTCTGGGGCCAACGTCCTGACTTTC. It codes for CASKQIFSGANVLTF.

The chain links TRBV15 to TRBJ1-3; D gene uncertain. The CDR3 contains 13 residues. The germline V gene encodes CDR1 LNHNV and CDR2 YYDKDF (reference sequence). Trimming removed 0 bases at V and 8 bases at J, with 8 bases between. CDR3 loop: CATSRDIGDTIYF. Here the CDR3 DNA reads TGTGCCACCAGCAGAGATATTGGCGACACCATATATTTT.

This clonotype has a count of ten or more. The rearrangement uses TRBV20-1 and TRBJ2-7; TRBD2 might be the D (5 bases). V dropped 6 bases and J dropped 2 bases, with 17 bases sitting between them. CDR1 is DFQATT and CDR2 is SNEGSKA in the germline V gene (reference sequence). This CDR3 spans 14 amino acids. CDR3 DNA: TGCAGTGCCCACCGGAGCGGCAACCCCTACGAGCAGTACTTC. Its translation is CSAHRSGNPYEQYF.

The chain recombines TRBV20-1 with TRBJ2-7, with D tentatively TRBD2 (5 bases). CDR3 size: 14 residues. Germline V gives CDR1 DFQATT, CDR2 SNEGSKA (reference sequence). The V end lost 3 bases, the J end lost 3 bases, and 15 bases lay between the germline ends. The CDR3 region has the DNA TGCAGTGCTAGTTTTACGGGGTCTAACTACGAGCAGTACTTC. Translating it yields CSASFTGSNYEQYF.